This TCR beta chain was recorded in a study of human T cells and chemical hapten exposure. In the study overall: Diphenylcyclopropenone doses were given weekly to the scalps of patients across the roughly 24-week study.

This clonotype appeared many times. Its matching antigen is unknown. Specified time point: patch test 1, 2 weeks after DPC sensitization. Stated treatment: therapeutic diphenylcyclopropenone sensitization with weekly scalp DPC. The germline V gene has CDR1 LGHDT and CDR2 YNNKEL (reference sequence). This CDR3 is built from 15 residues. The V end was cut by 1 base, the J end by 2 bases, with 12 bases between. Broader study findings: Since the donors had alopecia, their immune response may not be the same as that of healthy people. Against controls, expanded TCRs gave rise to significantly more large CDR3 similarity clusters.

Unique molecular identifiers were affixed to discrete cDNA molecules within the library. TCRdb processed the RACE reads anew with MiXCR; each CDR3 protein has one entry. This table has some 49,000 distinct CDR3 sequences, around 9.3% appearing once. The material sequenced was whole blood, taken in connection with sensitization to the hapten diphenylcyclopropenone (DPC). V is TRBV3-1 and J is TRBJ2-7; D is possibly TRBD1 (7 bases). This sequence was found in a woman between 50 and 59 years old with alopecia areata. Some clones in this sample may be carry-over from other donors' samples. The CDR3 nucleotides are TGTGCCAGCAGCCAAGGACAGGGAGGCGCCTACGAGCAGTACTTC. Its protein product is CASSQGQGGAYEQYF.